This T cell receptor (beta chain) was retrieved from a study of T cells in Graves' hyperthyroidism and ophthalmopathy. As for the study in general: Peripheral blood was acquired at first diagnosis, ahead of any therapy whatsoever. Study observations and caveats: Researchers report that a 13 V-J model separated ophthalmopathy from stable hyperthyroidism.

Trimming removed 0 bases from V and 3 bases from J; junction bases left unmatched: 5. This CDR3 region has 16 residues. Germline loops: CDR1 SGHRS, CDR2 YFSETQ. There are many counts of this clonotype. The antigen is not known. Template material for amplifying TCR beta CDR3 regions consisted of RNA transcripts. Using the HTBI primer set, a first-round RT-PCR was run on the TCR CDR3. Using its own MiXCR run on the multiplex PCR reads, TCRdb lists one record per CDR3 protein. The sample carries about 250,000 distinct CDR3 sequences, about 20% recorded once. It was 10 ml of fresh peripheral blood that supplied the PBMCs.

Input material: blood. The rearrangement links TRBV5-1 to TRBJ2-3, with 9 bases aligning to TRBD1. The TCR originated in a man aged 25-45 years with Graves' ophthalmopathy. CDR3 in amino acids: CASSLAGTGITDTQYF. The CDR3 nucleotides are TGCGCCAGCAGCTTGGCCGGGACAGGGATAACAGATACGCAGTATTTT. Looking up the rest from reference TRBV5-1 and TRBJ2-3 gives the full variable domain: KAGVTQTPRYLIKTRGQQVTLSCSPISGHRSVSWYQQTPGQGLQFLFEYFSETQRNKGNFPGRFSGRQFSNSRSEMNVSTLELGDSALYLCASSLAGTGITDTQYFGPGTRLTVL.